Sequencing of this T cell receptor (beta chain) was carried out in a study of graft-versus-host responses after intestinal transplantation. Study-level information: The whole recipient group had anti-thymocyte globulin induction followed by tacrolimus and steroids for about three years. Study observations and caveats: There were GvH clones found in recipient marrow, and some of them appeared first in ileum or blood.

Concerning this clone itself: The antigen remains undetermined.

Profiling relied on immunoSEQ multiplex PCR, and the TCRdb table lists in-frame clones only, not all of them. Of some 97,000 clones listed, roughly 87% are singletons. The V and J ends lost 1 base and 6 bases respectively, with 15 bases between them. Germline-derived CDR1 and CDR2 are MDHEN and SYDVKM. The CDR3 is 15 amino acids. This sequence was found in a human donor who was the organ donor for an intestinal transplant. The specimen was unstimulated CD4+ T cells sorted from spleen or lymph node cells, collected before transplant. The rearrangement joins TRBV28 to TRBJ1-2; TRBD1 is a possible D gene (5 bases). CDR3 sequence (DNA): TGTGCCAGCAGTTTATCTCAAAGTTGGGGGGATGGCTACACCTTC. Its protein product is CASSLSQSWGDGYTF.